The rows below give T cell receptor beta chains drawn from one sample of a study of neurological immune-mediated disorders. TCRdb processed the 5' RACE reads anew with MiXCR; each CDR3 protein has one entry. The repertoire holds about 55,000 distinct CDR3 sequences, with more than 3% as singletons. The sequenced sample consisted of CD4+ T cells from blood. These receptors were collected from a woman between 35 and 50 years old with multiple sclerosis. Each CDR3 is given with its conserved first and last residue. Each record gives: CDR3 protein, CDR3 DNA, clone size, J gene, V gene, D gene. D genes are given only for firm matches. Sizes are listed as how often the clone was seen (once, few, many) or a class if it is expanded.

CASSPGQVNTEAFF	TGCGCCAGCAGCCCGGGACAGGTCAACACTGAAGCTTTCTTT	many	TRBJ1-1	TRBV5-1	TRBD1
CASSTGVVGANVLTF	TGTGCCAGCAGTACAGGGGTGGTTGGGGCCAACGTCCTGACTTTC	many	TRBJ2-6	TRBV2	TRBD1
CSVPPDRLDEQFF	TGCAGCGTTCCCCCGGATCGCCTGGACGAGCAGTTCTTC	many	TRBJ2-1	TRBV29-1	.
CASSSPGGDSYEQYF	TGTGCCAGCAGTTCCCCCGGAGGAGACTCCTACGAGCAGTACTTC	few	TRBJ2-7	TRBV6-5	.
CASSTVAGMNTEAFF	TGCGCCAGCAGCACCGTGGCCGGAATGAACACTGAAGCTTTCTTT	many	TRBJ1-1	TRBV5-1	.
CAISDVLAGSSYNEQFF	TGTGCCATCAGTGATGTTTTGGCAGGCAGCTCCTACAATGAGCAGTTCTTC	many	TRBJ2-1	TRBV10-3	.
CASSSSGTGDGYTF	TGCGCCAGCAGCTCGTCCGGGACAGGGGATGGCTACACCTTC	many	TRBJ1-2	TRBV5-1	TRBD1
CASSLSRGIGDGYTF	TGTGCCAGCAGTTTATCGAGGGGGATCGGCGATGGCTACACCTTC	many	TRBJ1-2	TRBV27	.
CASSLAVGMNTEAFF	TGCGCCAGCAGCTTGGCGGTGGGCATGAACACTGAAGCTTTCTTT	many	TRBJ1-1	TRBV5-1	.
CASSFRTSGLITDTQYF	TGTGCCAGCAGCTTCCGGACTAGCGGGCTCATCACAGATACGCAGTATTTT	many	TRBJ2-3	TRBV11-2	TRBD2
CASSQGRPGANYGYTF	TGTGCCAGCAGCCAGGGACGGCCGGGGGCTAACTATGGCTACACCTTC	many	TRBJ1-2	TRBV7-6	.
CASSPGGLAGETQYF	TGCGCCAGCAGCCCGGGGGGACTTGCCGGAGAGACCCAGTACTTC	many	TRBJ2-5	TRBV5-1	TRBD2
CASGRTSGYKQFF	TGCGCCAGCGGGAGGACCTCAGGCTATAAGCAGTTCTTC	once	TRBJ2-1	TRBV5-1	.
CASSPRDQFYEQYF	TGCGCCAGCAGCCCCCGGGATCAATTCTACGAGCAGTACTTC	few	TRBJ2-7	TRBV5-1	.
CASSSRGLYLTYGYTF	TGCGCCAGTAGCAGCCGGGGGCTCTACCTCACCTATGGCTACACCTTC	many	TRBJ1-2	TRBV5-1	.
CASSVTQGNTEAFF	TGCGCCAGCAGCGTGACACAGGGGAACACTGAAGCTTTCTTT	many	TRBJ1-1	TRBV5-1	.
CSVYQNSGTEAFF	TGCAGCGTGTATCAAAATAGCGGGACTGAAGCTTTCTTT	many	TRBJ1-1	TRBV29-1	.
CAISESGQVSSYEQYF	TGTGCCATCAGTGAGTCGGGGCAGGTCAGCTCCTACGAGCAGTACTTC	many	TRBJ2-7	TRBV10-3	.
CSAFSVGSGELFF	TGCAGTGCTTTCTCGGTGGGATCCGGGGAGCTGTTTTTT	many	TRBJ2-2	TRBV20-1	.
CASSLKGHFEDYTF	TGTGCCAGCAGCTTAAAGGGCCACTTTGAGGACTACACCTTC	many	TRBJ1-2	TRBV7-9	.
CASSATGIMNTEAFF	TGTGCCAGCAGCGCTACAGGGATCATGAACACTGAAGCTTTCTTT	many	TRBJ1-1	TRBV9	.
CASSPLALTGELFF	TGTGCCAGCAGCCCCCTGGCCCTTACCGGGGAGCTGTTTTTT	many	TRBJ2-2	TRBV3-1	.
CASRTGLDSGANVLTF	TGTGCCAGCAGGACAGGGTTAGACTCTGGGGCCAACGTCCTGACTTTC	many	TRBJ2-6	TRBV5-6	TRBD1
CASSWTGGTYEQYF	TGCGCCAGCAGCTGGACAGGGGGAACCTACGAGCAGTACTTC	many	TRBJ2-7	TRBV5-1	TRBD1
CSASGVGGNQPQHF	TGCAGTGCCTCAGGGGTTGGGGGGAATCAGCCCCAGCATTTT	once	TRBJ1-5	TRBV20-1	.
CASSQDMSASSYEQYF	TGCGCCAGCAGCCAAGATATGTCAGCCAGCTCCTACGAGCAGTACTTC	many	TRBJ2-7	TRBV4-1	.
CASSHSNEQYF	TGTGCCAGCAGCCATTCCAACGAGCAGTACTTC	many	TRBJ2-7	TRBV3-1	.
CASSLVGYEQFF	TGCGCCAGCAGCTTGGTTGGGTACGAGCAGTTCTTC	many	TRBJ2-1	TRBV5-1	.
CSARGTSGGAMNNEQFF	TGCAGTGCTAGAGGGACTAGCGGGGGGGCGATGAACAATGAGCAGTTCTTC	many	TRBJ2-1	TRBV20-1	TRBD2
CASSLTGETDTQYF	TGCGCCAGCAGCTTGACCGGGGAAACAGATACGCAGTATTTT	many	TRBJ2-3	TRBV5-1	.
CASSFQGRQYF	TGTGCCAGCAGTTTTCAGGGGCGACAGTATTTT	many	TRBJ2-3	TRBV12-3/TRBV12-4	.
CASSFQAGSNTGELFF	TGTGCCAGCAGCTTTCAGGCGGGGTCGAACACCGGGGAGCTGTTTTTT	many	TRBJ2-2	TRBV7-2	.
CASSSDRGVPEAFF	TGCGCCAGCAGCTCGGACAGGGGGGTCCCTGAAGCTTTCTTT	many	TRBJ1-1	TRBV5-1	TRBD1
CASSSSYLRLADQETQYF	TGCGCCAGCAGCTCCTCCTACCTTAGACTAGCGGACCAAGAGACCCAGTACTTC	many	TRBJ2-5	TRBV5-1	TRBD2
CASSPGLAGGPQGEDTQYF	TGTGCCAGCAGCCCTGGACTAGCGGGGGGGCCCCAGGGAGAAGATACGCAGTATTTT	few	TRBJ2-3	TRBV13	TRBD2
CASSLAQGSYNEQFF	TGCGCCAGCAGCTTGGCGCAGGGCTCCTACAATGAGCAGTTCTTC	many	TRBJ2-1	TRBV5-1	.
CASSQSALAGGQVTQYF	TGTGCCAGCAGCCAATCTGCCCTCGCGGGGGGGCAGGTGACCCAGTACTTC	many	TRBJ2-5	TRBV3-1	TRBD2
CASSFGGGHEQFF	TGCGCCAGCAGCTTTGGGGGGGGACATGAGCAGTTCTTC	many	TRBJ2-1	TRBV5-1	TRBD2
CASSAASRNTEAFF	TGTGCCAGCAGTGCGGCTTCCCGGAACACTGAAGCTTTCTTT	many	TRBJ1-1	TRBV2	.
CASSQRETGSGNTIYF	TGCGCCAGCAGCCAACGTGAGACAGGCTCTGGAAACACCATATATTTT	many	TRBJ1-3	TRBV4-1	.
CASSPGQAYEQYF	TGTGCCAGCAGTCCCGGACAGGCCTACGAGCAGTACTTC	many	TRBJ2-7	TRBV12-3/TRBV12-4	TRBD1
CASSLGDTWNNEQFF	TGTGCCAGCAGTTTGGGGGACACTTGGAACAATGAGCAGTTCTTC	many	TRBJ2-1	TRBV12-3/TRBV12-4	.
CAIGRQGDSPLHF	TGTGCCATCGGACGACAGGGCGATTCACCCCTCCACTTT	many	TRBJ1-6	TRBV27	TRBD1
CASSLAAYGYTF	TGTGCCAGCAGCTTAGCGGCCTATGGCTACACCTTC	many	TRBJ1-2	TRBV3-1	.
CASSLPPPRRGANYGYTF	TGCGCCAGCAGCCTTCCACCCCCCAGGAGGGGGGCTAACTATGGCTACACCTTC	many	TRBJ1-2	TRBV4-1	.
CASSRDRGRGETQYF	TGCGCCAGCAGCCGGGACAGGGGGCGAGGAGAGACCCAGTACTTC	many	TRBJ2-5	TRBV5-1	TRBD1
CATSLGETQYF	TGTGCCACCAGCCTCGGGGAGACCCAGTACTTC	few	TRBJ2-5	TRBV14	.
CASSQDSGQGDGYTF	TGCGCCAGCAGCCAAGATTCGGGACAGGGAGATGGCTACACCTTC	many	TRBJ1-2	TRBV4-1	TRBD1
CASSFLDGVRTDTQYF	TGTGCCAGCAGCTTTCTGGACGGGGTACGCACAGATACGCAGTATTTT	many	TRBJ2-3	TRBV7-9	.
CASSPPSWGSSYNEQFF	TGTGCCAGCTCACCACCGAGTTGGGGGAGCTCCTACAATGAGCAGTTCTTC	many	TRBJ2-1	TRBV18	.